There are a few counts of the clone carrying this T cell receptor beta chain. Antigen: not known. The germline V gene has CDR1 MNHEY and CDR2 SVGAGI. Deletions cut 8 bases from V and 1 base from J, with 8 bases between. The length of the CDR3 is 12 residues. Primers: 60 Vbeta forward and 13 Jbeta reverse. Here immunoSEQ multiplex PCR was the method, and the copy in TCRdb shows in-frame clones only, minus some. The table has around 180,000 clones, 65% to 75% seen once; the top ten hold roughly 1.6%. The data are from a study of cytomegalovirus exposure and HLA in healthy donors. Study-wide findings and caveats: Most of the TCR beta V segments (in an earlier analysis) were productive either about 87% or about 30% of the time.

The sample consisted of PBMCs. This clonotype was obtained from a girl aged 5-17 years in good health and CMV-seronegative. The V gene is TRBV6-5, the J gene TRBJ1-1; unclear D gene. CDR3 sequence (DNA): TGTGCCAGCTATACGGGGAACACTGAAGCTTTCTTT. It is translated as CASYTGNTEAFF.